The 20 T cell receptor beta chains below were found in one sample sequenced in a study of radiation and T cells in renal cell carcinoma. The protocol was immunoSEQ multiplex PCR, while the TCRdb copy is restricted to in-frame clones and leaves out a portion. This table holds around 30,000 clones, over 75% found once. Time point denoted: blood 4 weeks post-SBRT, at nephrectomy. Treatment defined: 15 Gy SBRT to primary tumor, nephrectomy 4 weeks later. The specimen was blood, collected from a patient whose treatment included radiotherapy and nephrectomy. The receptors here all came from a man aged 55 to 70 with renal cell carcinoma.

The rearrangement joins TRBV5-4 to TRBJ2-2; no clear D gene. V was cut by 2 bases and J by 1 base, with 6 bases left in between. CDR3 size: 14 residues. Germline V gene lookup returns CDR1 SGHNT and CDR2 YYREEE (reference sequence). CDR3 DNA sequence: TGTGCCAGCAGCTTAGTACTGAACACCGGGGAGCTGTTTTTT. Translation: CASSLVLNTGELFF.

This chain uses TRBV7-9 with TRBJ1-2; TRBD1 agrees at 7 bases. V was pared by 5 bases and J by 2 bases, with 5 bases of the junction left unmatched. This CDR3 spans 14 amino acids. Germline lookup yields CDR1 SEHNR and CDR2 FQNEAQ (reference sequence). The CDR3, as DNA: TGTGCCAGCAGCCGGACGGGACAGAACTATGGCTACACCTTC. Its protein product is CASSRTGQNYGYTF.

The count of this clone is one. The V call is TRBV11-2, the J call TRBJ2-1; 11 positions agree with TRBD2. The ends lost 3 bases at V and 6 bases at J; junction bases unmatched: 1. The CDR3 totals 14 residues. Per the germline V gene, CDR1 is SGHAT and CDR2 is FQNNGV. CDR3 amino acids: CASSFTSGGNEQFF. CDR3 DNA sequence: TGTGCCAGCAGCTTTACTAGCGGGGGCAATGAGCAGTTCTTC. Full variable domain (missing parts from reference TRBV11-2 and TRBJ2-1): EAGVAQSPRYKIIEKRQSVAFWCNPISGHATLYWYQQILGQGPKLLIQFQNNGVVDDSQLPKDRFSAERLKGVDSTLKIQPAKLEDSAVYLCASSFTSGGNEQFFGPGTRLTVL.

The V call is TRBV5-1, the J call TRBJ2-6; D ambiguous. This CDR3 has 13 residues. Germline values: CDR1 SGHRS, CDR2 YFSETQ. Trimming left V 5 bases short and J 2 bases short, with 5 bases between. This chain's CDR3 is CASRPAGANVLTF. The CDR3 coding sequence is TGCGCCAGCAGGCCCGCTGGGGCCAACGTCCTGACTTTC.

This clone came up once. As DNA, the CDR3 is TGTGCCATGCTTCAGGGGGACACCGGGGAGCTGTTTTTT. Encoded protein: CAMLQGDTGELFF. The V call is TRBV10-3, the J call TRBJ2-2; 7 bases line up with TRBD1. The length of the CDR3 is 13 residues. The V and J ends lost 9 bases and 3 bases, in that order; junction bases with no gene match: 4. Germline values: CDR1 ENHRY, CDR2 SYGVKD.

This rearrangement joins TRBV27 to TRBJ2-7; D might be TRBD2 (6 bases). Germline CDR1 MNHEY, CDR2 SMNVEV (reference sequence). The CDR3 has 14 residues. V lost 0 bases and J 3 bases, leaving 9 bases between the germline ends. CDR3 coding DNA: TGTGCCAGCAGTTTATCCGGGACTGACTACGAGCAGTACTTC. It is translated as CASSLSGTDYEQYF.

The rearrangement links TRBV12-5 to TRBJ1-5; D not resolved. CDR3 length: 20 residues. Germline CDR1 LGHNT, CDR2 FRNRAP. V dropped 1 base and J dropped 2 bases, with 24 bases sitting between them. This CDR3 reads CASGLGKKDRFNDRNQPQHF. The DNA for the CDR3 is TGTGCTAGTGGTTTGGGCAAGAAGGACCGATTCAATGACCGCAATCAGCCCCAGCATTTT.

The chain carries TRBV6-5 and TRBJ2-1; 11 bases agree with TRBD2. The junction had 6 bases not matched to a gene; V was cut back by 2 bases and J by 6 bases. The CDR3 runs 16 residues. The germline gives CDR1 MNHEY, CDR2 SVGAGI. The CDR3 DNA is TGTGCCAGCAGTTACGCCGGGACTAGCGGAATCAATGAGCAGTTCTTC. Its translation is CASSYAGTSGINEQFF.

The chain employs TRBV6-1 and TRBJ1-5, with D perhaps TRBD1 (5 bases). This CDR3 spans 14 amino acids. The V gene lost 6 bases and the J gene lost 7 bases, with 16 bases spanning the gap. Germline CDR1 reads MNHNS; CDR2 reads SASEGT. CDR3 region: CASSLERGVQPQHF. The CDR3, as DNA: TGTGCCAGCAGCCTCGAGAGGGGCGTCCAGCCCCAGCATTTT.

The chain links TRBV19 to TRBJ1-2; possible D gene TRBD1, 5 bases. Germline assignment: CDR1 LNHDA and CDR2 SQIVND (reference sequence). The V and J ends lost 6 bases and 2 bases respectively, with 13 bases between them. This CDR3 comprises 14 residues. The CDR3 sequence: CASRSGDLNYGYTF. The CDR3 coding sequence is TGTGCCAGTAGATCCGGGGACCTAAACTATGGCTACACCTTC. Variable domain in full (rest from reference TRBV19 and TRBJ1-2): DGGITQSPKYLFRKEGQNVTLSCEQNLNHDAMYWYRQDPGQGLRLIYYSQIVNDFQKGDIAEGYSVSREKKESFPLTVTSAQKNPTAFYLCASRSGDLNYGYTFGSGTRLTVV.

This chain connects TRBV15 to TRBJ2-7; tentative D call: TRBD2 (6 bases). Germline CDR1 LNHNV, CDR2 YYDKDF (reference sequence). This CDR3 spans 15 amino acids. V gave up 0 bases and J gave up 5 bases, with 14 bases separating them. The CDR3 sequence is CATSRDWASVHEQYF. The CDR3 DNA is TGTGCCACCAGCAGAGATTGGGCTAGCGTCCACGAGCAGTACTTC.

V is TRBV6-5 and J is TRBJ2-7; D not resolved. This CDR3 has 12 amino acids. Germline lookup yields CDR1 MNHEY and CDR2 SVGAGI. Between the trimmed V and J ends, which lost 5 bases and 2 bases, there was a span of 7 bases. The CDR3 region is CASSTITYEQYF. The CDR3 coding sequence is TGTGCCAGCAGTACTATCACCTACGAGCAGTACTTC.

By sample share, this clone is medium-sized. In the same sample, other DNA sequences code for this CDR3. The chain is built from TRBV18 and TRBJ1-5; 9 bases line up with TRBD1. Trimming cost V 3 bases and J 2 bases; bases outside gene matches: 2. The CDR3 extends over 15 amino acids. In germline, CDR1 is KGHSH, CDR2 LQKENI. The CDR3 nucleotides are TGTGCCAGCTCACCGGACAGGGGCGGCAATCAGCCCCAGCATTTT. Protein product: CASSPDRGGNQPQHF.

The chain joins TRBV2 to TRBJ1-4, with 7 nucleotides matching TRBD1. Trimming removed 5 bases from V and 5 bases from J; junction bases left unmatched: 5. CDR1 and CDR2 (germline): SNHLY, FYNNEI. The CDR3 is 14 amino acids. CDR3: CASSRDSQNEKLFF. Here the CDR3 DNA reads TGTGCCAGCAGTCGGGACAGCCAAAATGAAAAACTGTTTTTT.

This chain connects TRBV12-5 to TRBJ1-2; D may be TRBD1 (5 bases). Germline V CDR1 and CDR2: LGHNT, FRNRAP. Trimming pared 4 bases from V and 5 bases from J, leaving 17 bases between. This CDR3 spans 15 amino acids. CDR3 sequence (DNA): TGTGCTAGTGGTTGGGGACGAGGGGACGGGTATGGCTACACCTTC. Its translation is CASGWGRGDGYGYTF.

CDR3 residues: CASSKYDGELFF. CDR3 sequence (DNA): TGCGCCAGCAGCAAGTATGACGGGGAGCTGTTTTTT. The rearrangement links TRBV5-1 to TRBJ2-2, with D unclear. Germline loops: CDR1 SGHRS, CDR2 YFSETQ. The CDR3 is 12 amino acids. The germline V and J ends were trimmed by 4 bases and 7 bases, with 8 bases remaining between them.

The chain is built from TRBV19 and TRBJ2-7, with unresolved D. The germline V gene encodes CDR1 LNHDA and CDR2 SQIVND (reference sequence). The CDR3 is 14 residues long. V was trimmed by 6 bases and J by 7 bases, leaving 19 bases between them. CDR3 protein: CASSRFDEFAEQYF. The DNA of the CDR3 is TGTGCCAGTAGCCGATTCGACGAGTTCGCGGAGCAGTACTTC.

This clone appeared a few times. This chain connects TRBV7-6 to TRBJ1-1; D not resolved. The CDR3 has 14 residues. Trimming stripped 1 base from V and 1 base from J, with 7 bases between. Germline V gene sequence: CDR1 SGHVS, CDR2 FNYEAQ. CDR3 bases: TGTGCCAGCAGCTTAGAAGGCAGGAACACTGAAGCTTTCTTT. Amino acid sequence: CASSLEGRNTEAFF.

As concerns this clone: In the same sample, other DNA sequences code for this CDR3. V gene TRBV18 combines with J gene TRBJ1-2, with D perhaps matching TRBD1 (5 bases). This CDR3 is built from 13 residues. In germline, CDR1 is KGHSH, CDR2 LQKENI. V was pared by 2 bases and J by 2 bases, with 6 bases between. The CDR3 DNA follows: TGTGCCAGCTCACCAGACAGAAACTATGGCTACACCTTC. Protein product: CASSPDRNYGYTF.

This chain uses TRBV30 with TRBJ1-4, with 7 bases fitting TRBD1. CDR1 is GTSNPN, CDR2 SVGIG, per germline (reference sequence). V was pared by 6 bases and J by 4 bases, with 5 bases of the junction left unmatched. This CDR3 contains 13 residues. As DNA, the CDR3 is TGTGCCTGTGAGGGACAGAATAATGAAAAACTGTTTTTT. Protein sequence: CACEGQNNEKLFF.